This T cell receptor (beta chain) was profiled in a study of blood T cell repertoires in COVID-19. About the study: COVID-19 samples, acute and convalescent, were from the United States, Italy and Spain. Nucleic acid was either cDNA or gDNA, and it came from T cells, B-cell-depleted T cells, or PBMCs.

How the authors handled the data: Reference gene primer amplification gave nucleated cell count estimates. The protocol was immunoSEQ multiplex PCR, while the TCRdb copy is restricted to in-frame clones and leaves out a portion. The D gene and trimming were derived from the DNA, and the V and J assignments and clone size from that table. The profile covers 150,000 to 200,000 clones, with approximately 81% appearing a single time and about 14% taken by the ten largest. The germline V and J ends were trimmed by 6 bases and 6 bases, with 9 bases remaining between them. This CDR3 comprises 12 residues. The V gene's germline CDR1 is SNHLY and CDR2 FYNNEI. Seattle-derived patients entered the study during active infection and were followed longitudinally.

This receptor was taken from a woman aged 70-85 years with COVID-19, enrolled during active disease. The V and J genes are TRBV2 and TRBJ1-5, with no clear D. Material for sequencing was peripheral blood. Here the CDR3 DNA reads TGTGCCAGCAGGGGAGTGGGTCAGCCCCAGCATTTT. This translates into CASRGVGQPQHF.